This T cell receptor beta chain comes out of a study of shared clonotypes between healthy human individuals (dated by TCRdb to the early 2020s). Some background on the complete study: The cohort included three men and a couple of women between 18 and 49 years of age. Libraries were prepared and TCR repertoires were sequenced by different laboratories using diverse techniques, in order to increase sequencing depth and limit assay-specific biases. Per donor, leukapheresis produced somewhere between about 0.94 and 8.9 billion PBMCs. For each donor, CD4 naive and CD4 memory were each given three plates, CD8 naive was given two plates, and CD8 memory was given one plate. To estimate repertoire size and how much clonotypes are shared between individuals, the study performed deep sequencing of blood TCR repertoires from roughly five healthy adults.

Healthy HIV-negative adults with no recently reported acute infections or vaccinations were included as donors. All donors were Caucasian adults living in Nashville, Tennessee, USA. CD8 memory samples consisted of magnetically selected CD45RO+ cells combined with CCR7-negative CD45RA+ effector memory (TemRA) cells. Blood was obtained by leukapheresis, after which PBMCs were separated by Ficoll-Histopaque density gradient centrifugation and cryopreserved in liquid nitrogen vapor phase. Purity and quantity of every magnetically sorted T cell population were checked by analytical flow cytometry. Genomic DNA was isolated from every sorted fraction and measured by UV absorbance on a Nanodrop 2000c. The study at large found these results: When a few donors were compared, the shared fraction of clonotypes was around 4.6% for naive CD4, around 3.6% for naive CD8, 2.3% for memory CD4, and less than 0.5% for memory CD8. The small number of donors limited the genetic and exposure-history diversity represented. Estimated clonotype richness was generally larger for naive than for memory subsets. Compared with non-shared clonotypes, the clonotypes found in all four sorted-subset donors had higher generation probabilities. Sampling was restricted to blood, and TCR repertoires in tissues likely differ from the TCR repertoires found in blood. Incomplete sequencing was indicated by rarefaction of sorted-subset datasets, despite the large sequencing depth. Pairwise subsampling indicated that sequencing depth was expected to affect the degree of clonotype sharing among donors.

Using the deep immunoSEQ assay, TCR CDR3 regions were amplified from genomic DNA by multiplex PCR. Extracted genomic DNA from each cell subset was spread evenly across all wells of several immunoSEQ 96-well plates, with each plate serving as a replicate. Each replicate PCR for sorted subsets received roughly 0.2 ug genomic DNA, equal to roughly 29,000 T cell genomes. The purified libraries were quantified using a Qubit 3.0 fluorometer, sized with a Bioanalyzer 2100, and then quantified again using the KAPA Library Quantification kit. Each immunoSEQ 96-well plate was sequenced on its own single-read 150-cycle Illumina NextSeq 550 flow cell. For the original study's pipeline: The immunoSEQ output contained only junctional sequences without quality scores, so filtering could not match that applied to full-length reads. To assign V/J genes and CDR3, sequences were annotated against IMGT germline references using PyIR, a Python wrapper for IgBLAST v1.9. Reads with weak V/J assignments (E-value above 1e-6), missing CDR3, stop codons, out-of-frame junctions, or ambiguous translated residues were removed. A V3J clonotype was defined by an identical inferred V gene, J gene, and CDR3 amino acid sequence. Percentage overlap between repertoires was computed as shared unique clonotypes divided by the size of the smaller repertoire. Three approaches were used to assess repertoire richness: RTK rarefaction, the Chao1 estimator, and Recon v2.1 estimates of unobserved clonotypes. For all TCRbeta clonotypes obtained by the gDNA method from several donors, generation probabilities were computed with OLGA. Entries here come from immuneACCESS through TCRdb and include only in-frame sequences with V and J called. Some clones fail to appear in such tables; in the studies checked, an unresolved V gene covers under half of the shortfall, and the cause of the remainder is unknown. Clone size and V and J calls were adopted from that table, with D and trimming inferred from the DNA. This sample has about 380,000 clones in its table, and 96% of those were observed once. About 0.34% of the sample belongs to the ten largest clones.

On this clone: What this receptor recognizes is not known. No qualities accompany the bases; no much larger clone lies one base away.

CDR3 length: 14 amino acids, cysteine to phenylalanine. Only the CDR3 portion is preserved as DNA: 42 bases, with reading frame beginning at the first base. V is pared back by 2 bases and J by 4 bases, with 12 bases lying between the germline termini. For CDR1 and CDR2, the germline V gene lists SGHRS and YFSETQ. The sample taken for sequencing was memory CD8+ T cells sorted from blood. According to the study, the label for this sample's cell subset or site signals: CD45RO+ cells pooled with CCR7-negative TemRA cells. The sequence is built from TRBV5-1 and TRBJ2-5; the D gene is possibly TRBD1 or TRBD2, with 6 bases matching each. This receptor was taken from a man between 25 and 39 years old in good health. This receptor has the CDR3 CASSLGGRRETQYF. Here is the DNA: TGCGCCAGCAGCTTAGGGGGGAGGCGAGAGACCCAGTACTTC.